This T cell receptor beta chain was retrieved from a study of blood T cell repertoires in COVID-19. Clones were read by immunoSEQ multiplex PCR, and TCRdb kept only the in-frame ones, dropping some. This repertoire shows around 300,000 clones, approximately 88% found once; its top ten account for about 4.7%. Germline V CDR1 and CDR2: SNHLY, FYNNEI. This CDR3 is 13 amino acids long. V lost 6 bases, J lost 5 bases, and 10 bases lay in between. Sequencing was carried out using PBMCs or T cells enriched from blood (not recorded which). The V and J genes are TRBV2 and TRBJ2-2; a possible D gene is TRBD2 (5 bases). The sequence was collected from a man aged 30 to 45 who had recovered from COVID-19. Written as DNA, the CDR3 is TGTGCCAGCAGGGAGGAGCTTACCGGGGAGCTGTTTTTT. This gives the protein CASREELTGELFF.